Sequencing of this T cell receptor (beta chain) was carried out in a study of a mutant IDH1 vaccine in newly diagnosed glioma. Across the whole study: Of the patients given treatment, approximately 62% were male and 37.5% were female, and a mean age of around 44 years was recorded. Receipt of radiotherapy, temozolomide, or both preceded the study, and most received both.

For this clone: Its antigen is unidentified.

Time point: baseline, week 1 (first vaccination visit). Treatment defined: pre-vaccination baseline after standard-of-care therapy. Donors' newly diagnosed IDH1-mutant WHO grade 3 or 4 astrocytomas lacked nuclear ATRX. Using immunoSEQ multiplex PCR, the repertoire was profiled, and TCRdb retains in-frame clones only, with some absent. The sample gives about 88,000 clones, roughly 80% of which show up once; roughly 5% is in the top ten. Study-level points and caveats: Immune responses arising from the vaccine appeared in around 93% of patients.

The sequence was obtained from a man aged 35-49 years with glioma. Some clones in this sample may be carry-over from other donors' samples. The starting material was PBMCs, obtained from a glioma patient treated with radiotherapy, temozolomide or both.

The CDR3 spells CASRSLQGAPKGYTF. CDR3 in DNA: TGTGCCAGCAGAAGTTTACAGGGGGCCCCCAAAGGATACACCTTC. V gene TRBV11-2 combines with J gene TRBJ1-2; the match to TRBD1 covers 9 bases. The CDR3 is made up of 15 amino acids. The V gene's germline CDR1 is SGHAT and CDR2 FQNNGV. Trimming removed 6 bases from V and 11 bases from J; junction bases left unmatched: 16.